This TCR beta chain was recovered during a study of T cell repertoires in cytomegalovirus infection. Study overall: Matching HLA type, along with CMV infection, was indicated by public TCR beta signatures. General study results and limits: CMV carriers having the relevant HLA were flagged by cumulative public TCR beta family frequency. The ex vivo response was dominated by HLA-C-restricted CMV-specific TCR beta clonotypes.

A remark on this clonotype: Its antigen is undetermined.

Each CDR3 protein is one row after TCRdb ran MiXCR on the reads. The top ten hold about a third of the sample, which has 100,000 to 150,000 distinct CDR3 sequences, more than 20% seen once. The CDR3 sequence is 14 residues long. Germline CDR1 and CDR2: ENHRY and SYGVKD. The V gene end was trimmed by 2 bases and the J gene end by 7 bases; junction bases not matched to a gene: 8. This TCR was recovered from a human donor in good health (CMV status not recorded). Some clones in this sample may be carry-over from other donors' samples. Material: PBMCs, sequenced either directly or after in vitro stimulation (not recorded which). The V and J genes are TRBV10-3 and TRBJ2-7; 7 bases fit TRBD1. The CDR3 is CAISERQGLGEQYF. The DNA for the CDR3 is TGTGCCATCAGTGAGCGACAGGGCCTAGGTGAGCAGTACTTC.